Listed here are 29 T cell receptor beta chains from one sample, sequenced in a study of CD8 T cells in ankylosing spondylitis. TCRdb itself ran the 5' RACE reads through MiXCR, one entry per CDR3 protein. The sample shows 750,000 to 850,000 distinct CDR3 sequences, about 10% of them seen only once. These receptors' targets are unknown. General study findings and limits: Seemingly characteristic of ankylosing spondylitis blood was a TCR beta motif consisting of about 8 highly homologous variants.

The sequenced material came from blood, either unsorted or a sorted T cell fraction (not recorded which). These receptors were obtained from a male donor with ankylosing spondylitis.

The rearrangement uses TRBV4-3 and TRBJ1-4; D not certain. CDR3 length equals 15 residues. Trimming removed 0 bases at V and 5 bases at J, with 10 bases between. CDR1 and CDR2 (germline): LGHNA, YSLEER. In DNA, the CDR3 is TGCGCCAGCAGCCAAGATTTGAGAAACAATGAAAAACTGTTTTTT. Protein product: CASSQDLRNNEKLFF.

The J gene is TRBJ2-5, the V gene TRBV11-2; no definite D call. V lost 5 bases to trimming and J lost 4 bases, with 17 bases between them. This CDR3 comprises 15 residues. From germline, CDR1 is SGHAT and CDR2 FQNNGV. DNA of the CDR3: TGTGCCAGCAGCCTGAGCCCCGAGACCGGAGAGACCCAGTACTTC. As protein: CASSLSPETGETQYF.

This clonotype occurred a few times. The chain couples TRBV5-1 to TRBJ2-1; a weak D match, TRBD2 (5 bases). There are 17 residues in the CDR3. The V and J ends lost 2 bases and 2 bases respectively, with 17 bases between them. Germline V gives CDR1 SGHRS, CDR2 YFSETQ. The DNA of the CDR3 is TGCGCCAGCAGCTTCAGGACGGGATCTACCGCCTACAATGAGCAGTTCTTC. The encoded protein is CASSFRTGSTAYNEQFF.

The rearrangement joins TRBV15 to TRBJ1-1; D remains ambiguous. The germline CDR1 and CDR2 sequences are LNHNV and YYDKDF (reference sequence). V shed 1 base and J shed 6 bases, with 9 bases lying between them. The length of the CDR3 is 13 residues. CDR3 coding DNA: TGTGCCACCAGCAGAGGATCATACCCTGAAGCTTTCTTT. Protein: CATSRGSYPEAFF.

The V gene is TRBV2, the J gene TRBJ1-2; 7 bases agree with TRBD1. CDR1 and CDR2 (germline): SNHLY, FYNNEI. The CDR3 loop spans 18 amino acids. V lost 8 bases, J lost 0 bases, and 18 bases stayed unmatched. The CDR3 loop reads CASCQQQGSYSANYGYTF. DNA for the CDR3: TGTGCCAGCTGTCAACAACAGGGGTCATACTCCGCTAACTATGGCTACACCTTC.

This clonotype was detected only a few times. The J gene is TRBJ1-1, the V gene TRBV7-3; D remains unclear. The CDR3 has 13 amino acids. CDR1 and CDR2 (germline): SGHTA, FQGTGA. Trimming shortened V by 0 bases and J by 6 bases, and 8 bases separated the two germline ends. CDR3 sequence: CASSLTPSAEAFF. CDR3 bases: TGTGCCAGCAGCTTAACCCCAAGCGCTGAAGCTTTCTTT. Full variable domain (remainder filled in from reference TRBV7-3 and TRBJ1-1): GAGVSQTPSNKVTEKGKYVELRCDPISGHTALYWYRQSLGQGPEFLIYFQGTGAADDSGLPNDRFFAVRPEGSVSTLKIQRTERGDSAVYLCASSLTPSAEAFFGQGTRLTVV.

This clonotype was seen more than once but under ten times. The chain combines TRBV20-1 with TRBJ2-7; 8 bases line up with TRBD1. CDR1 and CDR2 from the germline V gene are DFQATT and SNEGSKA (reference sequence). J gave up 3 bases and V 6 bases, and 7 bases lay outside the gene matches. This CDR3 has 13 amino acids. Written as DNA, the CDR3 is TGCAGTGCGTCACTGGACAGGGACTACGAGCAGTACTTC. Translating it yields CSASLDRDYEQYF.

The rearrangement joins TRBV4-1 to TRBJ1-2; D is unresolved. Germline CDR1 and CDR2: MGHRA and YSYEKL. V was cut by 1 base and J by 5 bases, with 8 bases left in between. The CDR3 loop spans 13 amino acids. The CDR3 DNA reads TGCGCCAGCAGCCAAGGGAACCAGTATGGCTACACCTTC. Encoded protein: CASSQGNQYGYTF.

The chain couples TRBV9 to TRBJ2-2; the D is unclear. Trimming shortened V by 4 bases and J by 3 bases, and 13 bases separated the two germline ends. The CDR3 covers 15 residues. The germline CDR1 and CDR2 sequences are SGDLS and YYNGEE. This CDR3 reads CASSPPPWDTGELFF. CDR3 sequence (DNA): TGTGCCAGCAGCCCCCCCCCCTGGGACACCGGGGAGCTGTTTTTT.

The chain is built from TRBV18 and TRBJ2-7; no clear D gene. The V end was cut by 6 bases, the J end by 1 base, with 13 bases between. Germline V gene sequence: CDR1 KGHSH, CDR2 LQKENI. The CDR3 runs 14 residues. Here the CDR3 reads CASSGTAESYEQYF. CDR3 coding DNA: TGTGCCAGCTCGGGTACGGCAGAATCCTACGAGCAGTACTTC. Filled out from reference TRBV18 and TRBJ2-7, the complete variable domain reads NAGVMQNPRHLVRRRGQEARLRCSPMKGHSHVYWYRQLPEEGLKFMVYLQKENIIDESGMPKERFSAEFPKEGPSILRIQQVVRGDSAAYFCASSGTAESYEQYFGPGTRLTVT.

J is TRBJ2-1 and V is TRBV20-1; 7 bases align to TRBD1. The germline gives CDR1 DFQATT, CDR2 SNEGSKA (reference sequence). The CDR3 sequence is 16 residues long. The V gene end was trimmed by 3 bases and the J gene end by 1 base; junction bases not matched to a gene: 9. CDR3 sequence (DNA): TGCAGTGCTAGTTCGACAGGGTTAAAATCCTACAATGAGCAGTTCTTC. The encoded protein is CSASSTGLKSYNEQFF.

This clonotype has ten or more counts. V is TRBV7-2 and J is TRBJ2-7; 14 bases are a match to TRBD2. Per germline, CDR1 SGHTA and CDR2 FQGNSA. V shed 1 base and J 7 bases; nucleotides not matched to a gene: 6. The CDR3 loop spans 16 amino acids. CDR3 residues: CASSLGLAGGQGEQYF. For the CDR3, the DNA is TGTGCCAGCAGCTTAGGACTAGCGGGAGGGCAGGGAGAGCAGTACTTC.

The chain couples TRBV6-2 or TRBV6-3 to TRBJ2-1; 12 nucleotides agree with TRBD2. V trimming: 2 bases; J trimming: 7 bases; junction bases outside the gene matches: 6. The CDR3 has 16 amino acids. The germline CDR1 and CDR2 sequences are MNHEY and SVGEGT. CDR3 sequence: CASSYRLAGGRNEQFF. The CDR3 coding sequence is TGTGCCAGCAGTTACCGGCTAGCGGGAGGGAGGAATGAGCAGTTCTTC.

At least ten counts were recorded for this clonotype. V is TRBV29-1 and J is TRBJ2-1; D is perhaps TRBD1 (5 bases). Germline loops: CDR1 SQVTM, CDR2 ANQGSEA. V lost 6 bases and J 4 bases, leaving 13 bases between the germline ends. The CDR3 length is 13 residues. The CDR3 loop reads CSVNPSGYNEQFF. CDR3 sequence (DNA): TGCAGCGTCAACCCCTCAGGGTACAATGAGCAGTTCTTC.

J is TRBJ1-2 and V is TRBV20-1; D not resolved. This CDR3 comprises 12 residues. Between the trimmed V and J ends, which lost 1 base and 4 bases, there was a span of 7 bases. Germline V CDR1 and CDR2: DFQATT, SNEGSKA (reference sequence). DNA for the CDR3: TGCAGTGCTAGAGGTGCTACCTATGGCTACACCTTC. Protein: CSARGATYGYTF.

This clonotype was detected ten times or more. The chain recombines TRBV4-3 with TRBJ1-3; D is undetermined. Germline CDR1 and CDR2: LGHNA and YSLEER. Trimming left V 0 bases short and J 3 bases short, with 6 bases between. CDR3 length: 14 residues. CDR3 nucleotide sequence: TGCGCCAGCAGCCAAGATCGAGGTGGAAACACCATATATTTT. Protein product: CASSQDRGGNTIYF.

The chain couples TRBV10-3 to TRBJ2-7; possibly TRBD1 for D (6 bases). Germline V gene data show CDR1 as ENHRY and CDR2 as SYGVKD. This CDR3 spans 17 amino acids. V was clipped by 2 bases and J by 3 bases, with 20 bases between them. CDR3 residues: CAISERWGRGSFYEQYF. In DNA form, the CDR3 reads TGTGCCATCAGTGAGCGGTGGGGTAGGGGGTCCTTCTACGAGCAGTACTTC.

The gene calls are TRBV27 and TRBJ2-3; possibly TRBD1 for D (5 bases). Germline values: CDR1 MNHEY, CDR2 SMNVEV (reference sequence). CDR3 length equals 14 residues. V was pared by 4 bases and J by 2 bases, with 10 bases between. The CDR3 protein is CASSSRVTTDTQYF. In DNA form, the CDR3 reads TGTGCCAGCAGTTCCAGGGTTACCACAGATACGCAGTATTTT.

A few counts support this clonotype. V usage is TRBV5-1 and J usage is TRBJ1-2; D may be TRBD1 (5 bases). The CDR3 loop spans 14 amino acids. Per the germline V gene, CDR1 is SGHRS and CDR2 is YFSETQ. V lost 7 bases and J 5 bases, leaving 18 bases between the germline ends. CDR3 loop: CASGLPGGGYGYTF. In nucleotides, the CDR3 is TGCGCCAGCGGACTCCCCGGGGGAGGATATGGCTACACCTTC.

This clonotype was counted a few times. V is TRBV6-1 and J is TRBJ1-1; D is unclear. This CDR3 has 13 residues. Germline V lookup: CDR1 MNHNS, CDR2 SASEGT. Trimming took 6 bases from V and 11 from J, leaving 19 bases between them. Written as DNA, the CDR3 is TGTGCCAGCAGACTCCCCGACGGGCTCGCTGCTTTCTTT. As protein: CASRLPDGLAAFF.

This clonotype was detected a few times. The CDR3 sequence is CASSPIRGFYYEQYF. In nucleotides, the CDR3 is TGTGCCAGCAGCCCAATCCGGGGGTTCTACTACGAGCAGTACTTC. The rearrangement uses TRBV5-6 and TRBJ2-7; perhaps TRBD2 as D (6 bases). Trimming left V 4 bases short and J 3 bases short, with 17 bases between. From germline, CDR1 is SGHDT and CDR2 YYEEEE. The CDR3 loop spans 15 amino acids. Full variable domain (missing parts from reference TRBV5-6 and TRBJ2-7): DAGVTQSPTHLIKTRGQQVTLRCSPKSGHDTVSWYQQALGQGPQFIFQYYEEEERQRGNFPDRFSGHQFPNYSSELNVNALLLGDSALYLCASSPIRGFYYEQYFGPGTRLTVT.

The gene calls are TRBV5-1 and TRBJ2-5; 7 bases are shared with TRBD1. This CDR3 has 16 residues. V dropped 7 bases and J dropped 5; count of bases not matched to a gene: 17. Germline CDR1 is SGHRS and CDR2 is YFSETQ. CDR3 nucleotides: TGCGCCAGCTTATTACTGTCTGGACAGGAGCTGGAGACCCAGTACTTC. This gives the protein CASLLLSGQELETQYF.

A few counts support this clonotype. The V and J genes are TRBV6-5 and TRBJ1-2; no reliable D call. Trimming removed 0 bases from V and 4 bases from J, with 6 bases in between. Germline V gene sequence: CDR1 MNHEY, CDR2 SVGAGI. The length of the CDR3 is 13 residues. The CDR3 DNA follows: TGTGCCAGCAGTTACTCCCCCGGCTATGGCTACACCTTC. As protein: CASSYSPGYGYTF.

The chain joins TRBV5-1 to TRBJ2-1, with 9 bases matching TRBD1. The length of the CDR3 is 14 residues. V was clipped by 4 bases and J by 5 bases; unmatched bases: 4. Per germline, CDR1 SGHRS and CDR2 YFSETQ. DNA for the CDR3: TGCGCCAGCAGCAGGGACAGGGAACACAATGAGCAGTTCTTC. This sequence encodes CASSRDREHNEQFF.

This clonotype was observed many times. The rearrangement links TRBV20-1 to TRBJ2-1; D tentatively reads TRBD1 or TRBD2 (5 bases each). Between the trimmed V and J ends, which lost 1 base and 9 bases, there was a span of 10 bases. The CDR3 consists of 12 residues. Germline V gene lookup returns CDR1 DFQATT and CDR2 SNEGSKA (reference sequence). CDR3 nucleotide sequence: TGCAGTGCTAGAGGGGGGAGAGGTGAGCAGTTCTTC. This codes for CSARGGRGEQFF.

The chain combines TRBV20-1 with TRBJ1-1; D possibly corresponds to TRBD1 (5 bases). The CDR3 covers 15 residues. V was shortened by 0 bases and J by 4 bases, with 15 bases between the two germline ends. The germline CDR1 and CDR2 sequences are DFQATT and SNEGSKA (reference sequence). The chain's CDR3 is CSARDFAKGRTEAFF. The CDR3 DNA sequence: TGCAGTGCTAGAGATTTTGCGAAGGGGCGCACTGAAGCTTTCTTT.

This chain links TRBV10-2 with TRBJ2-7; tentatively, D is TRBD1 (6 bases). This CDR3 comprises 14 residues. Germline CDR1 WSHSY, CDR2 SAAADI. V shed 7 bases and J shed 0 bases, with 13 bases lying between them. The CDR3 protein is CASTGVLNSYEQYF. The CDR3 nucleotides are TGCGCCAGCACAGGGGTCCTTAACTCCTACGAGCAGTACTTC.

V is TRBV5-1 and J is TRBJ2-1; 7 bases agree with TRBD2. The germline gives CDR1 SGHRS, CDR2 YFSETQ. V lost 0 bases, J lost 5 bases, and 2 bases stayed unmatched. The length of the CDR3 is 14 residues. CDR3 in amino acids: CASSLGAGDNEQFF. CDR3 DNA sequence: TGCGCCAGCAGCTTGGGGGCGGGAGACAATGAGCAGTTCTTC.

The J gene is TRBJ2-3, the V gene TRBV7-2; the D gene is possibly TRBD1 (6 bases). V was trimmed by 2 bases and J by 3 bases, leaving 12 bases between them. CDR3 length equals 15 residues. Germline assignment: CDR1 SGHTA and CDR2 FQGNSA. In DNA, the CDR3 is TGTGCCAGCAGCTTAACTTGGGGGCGGACAGATACGCAGTATTTT. Amino acid sequence: CASSLTWGRTDTQYF.